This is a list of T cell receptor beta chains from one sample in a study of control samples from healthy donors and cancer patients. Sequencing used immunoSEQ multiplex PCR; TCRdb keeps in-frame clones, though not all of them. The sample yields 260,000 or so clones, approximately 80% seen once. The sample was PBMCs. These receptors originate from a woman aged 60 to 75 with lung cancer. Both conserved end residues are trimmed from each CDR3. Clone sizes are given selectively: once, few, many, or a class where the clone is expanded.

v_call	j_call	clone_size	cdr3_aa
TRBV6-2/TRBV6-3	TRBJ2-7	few	ASSLGGGPYEQY
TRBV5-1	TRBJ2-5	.	ASSSGLAGGPGQETQY
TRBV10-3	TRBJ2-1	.	AISEKGLAGSSSYNEQF
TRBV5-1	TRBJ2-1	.	ASSLYHLYNEQF
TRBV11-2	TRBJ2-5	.	ASSRTSQGETQY
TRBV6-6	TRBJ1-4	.	ASSYSRTGGDEKLF
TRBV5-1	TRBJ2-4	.	ASSSRTGIAKNIQY
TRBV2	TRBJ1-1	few	ASTLRAEAF
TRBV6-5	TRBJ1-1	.	ASGVTMNTEAF
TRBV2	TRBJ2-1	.	ASSRLAGGYNEQF
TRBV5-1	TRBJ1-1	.	ASSLGSGVEAF
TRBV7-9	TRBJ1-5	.	ASSLGGQPQH
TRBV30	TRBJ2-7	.	ARGGGAGYEQY
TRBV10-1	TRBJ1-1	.	ASSSVGGPTEAF
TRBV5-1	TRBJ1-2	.	ASSLGQAFSGYT
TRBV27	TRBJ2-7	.	ASAWDFEYEQY
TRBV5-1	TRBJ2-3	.	ASCELGIHSTDTQY
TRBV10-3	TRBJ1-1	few	AIMGKNTEAF
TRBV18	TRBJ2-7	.	ASSPRTGSSYEQY
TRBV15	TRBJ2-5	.	ATSRDLGTQY
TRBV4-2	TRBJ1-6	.	ATNSLYNSPLH
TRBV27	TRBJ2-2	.	ASSLNRGGTGELF
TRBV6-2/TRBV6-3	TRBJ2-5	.	ASSRQGRDETQY
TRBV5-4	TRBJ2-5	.	ASSPQQSPGTQY
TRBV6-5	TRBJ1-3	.	SSQGLMDGNTIY
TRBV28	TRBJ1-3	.	ASSSPTRGNTIY
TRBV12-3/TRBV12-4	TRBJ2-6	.	ASSFGEANVLT
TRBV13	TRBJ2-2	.	ASSLPGTRELF
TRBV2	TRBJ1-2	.	ASSLDSPNYGYT
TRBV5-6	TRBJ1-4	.	ASSLRSTNEKLF
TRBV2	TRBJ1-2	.	ASKSGTVDYGYT
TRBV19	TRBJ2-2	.	ASSNPGNTGELF
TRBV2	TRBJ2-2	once	ASSSAGATGELF
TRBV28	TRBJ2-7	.	ASRMGGTEFYEQY
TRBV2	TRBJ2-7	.	ASRTAKAYEQY
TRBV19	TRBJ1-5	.	ASRVPGTDIVYSNQPQH
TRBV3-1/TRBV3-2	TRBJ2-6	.	ASSPAGAGANVLT
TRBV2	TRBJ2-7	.	ASNLGTVSYEQY
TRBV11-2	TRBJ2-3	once	ASSLGGSLLGTDTQY
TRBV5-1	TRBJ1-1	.	ASSSQGANTEAF
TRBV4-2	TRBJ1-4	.	ASSLPQEKLF
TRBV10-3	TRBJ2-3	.	AISDPTSGNTDTQY
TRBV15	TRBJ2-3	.	ATSRLVDTQY
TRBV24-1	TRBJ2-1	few	ATSDLGLAGENEQF
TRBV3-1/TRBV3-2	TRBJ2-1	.	ASSQDILAVSYNEQF
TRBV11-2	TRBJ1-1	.	ASSLVGWGNTEAF
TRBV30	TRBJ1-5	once	AWSGNSNQPQH
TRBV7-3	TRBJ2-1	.	ASSPRLARYNEQF